The 5 T cell receptor beta chains reported below all come from one sample, sequenced in a study of blood T cell repertoires in COVID-19. The protocol was immunoSEQ multiplex PCR, while the TCRdb copy is restricted to in-frame clones and leaves out a portion. Of some 97,000 clones in the sample, more than 85% were seen once. Sample: peripheral blood. The source is a man aged 25-45 years in a cohort sampled during active COVID-19.

This sequence joins TRBV10-3 and TRBJ2-2; 7 nucleotides agree with TRBD1. The J segment lost 5 bases and the V segment lost 2 bases, leaving 8 bases of the junction unmatched. The CDR3 spans 16 residues. In germline, CDR1 is ENHRY, CDR2 SYGVKD. In DNA, the CDR3 is TGTGCCATCAGTGAGGGTAGTTCCAGGGGGACCGGGGAGCTGTTTTTT. As protein: CAISEGSSRGTGELFF.

For this clone: At the DNA level, this CDR3 is encoded by other sequences in the same sample as well. The rearrangement links TRBV12-3 or TRBV12-4 to TRBJ1-1; 8 nucleotides align to TRBD1. Trimming took 5 bases from V and 4 from J; bases not matched to a gene: 3. This CDR3 contains 13 residues. The CDR3 DNA follows: TGTGCCAGCAGTCCGACAGGGGTCACTGAAGCTTTCTTT. This sequence encodes CASSPTGVTEAFF.

The chain employs TRBV11-3 and TRBJ2-5; perhaps TRBD1 as D (6 bases). The length of the CDR3 is 16 residues. Germline lookup yields CDR1 SGHNT and CDR2 YENEEA. Between the trimmed V and J ends, which lost 5 bases and 1 base, there was a span of 17 bases. The CDR3 nucleotides are TGTGCCAGCAGCGCCCGCCAAACAGGGTCCCAAGAGACCCAGTACTTC. Its translation: CASSARQTGSQETQYF.

The chain combines TRBV6-5 with TRBJ2-1; 8 bases fit TRBD1. J gave up 4 bases and V 10 bases, and 12 bases lay outside the gene matches. The CDR3 is 15 residues long. CDR1 is MNHEY, CDR2 SVGAGI, per germline. Here the CDR3 reads CATHRRGQVYNEQFF. The CDR3 DNA reads TGTGCCACCCATCGACGGGGACAGGTGTACAATGAGCAGTTCTTC.

This clone has a single count. J is TRBJ1-1 and V is TRBV29-1; 7 bases agree with TRBD1. The trim removed 6 bases at V and 0 bases at J, leaving 10 bases unmatched. This CDR3 contains 15 residues. From germline, CDR1 is SQVTM and CDR2 ANQGSEA. The CDR3 region is CSVQRQGNMNTEAFF. CDR3 bases: TGCAGCGTACAAAGACAGGGAAATATGAACACTGAAGCTTTCTTT.